This T cell receptor beta chain was captured in a study of shared clonotypes between healthy human individuals (dated by TCRdb to 2018 to 2020). Describing the broader study: The cohort comprised two women and three men aged 18 to 49 years. Leukapheresis yielded between about 0.85 and 10 billion PBMCs per donor. For each donor, CD4 naive and CD4 memory were each run on three plates, CD8 naive on two plates, and CD8 memory on one plate. Blood TCR repertoires of five healthy adults were deeply sequenced to estimate repertoire size and the extent of clonotype sharing between individuals. Different laboratories and diverse techniques were used to prepare libraries and sequence TCR repertoires, to increase sequencing depth and limit assay-specific biases.

Notes on this clone: The antigen it recognizes is unknown. No much larger clone is present one base from it, and per-base qualities are unavailable.

V loses 1 base of germline sequence and J loses 5 bases, and the interval between the two ends is 14 bases. CDR1 and CDR2 are drawn from the germline V gene: MNHNS, SASEGT. The CDR3 has 15 amino acids, counting the end cysteine and phenylalanine. Solely the CDR3 DNA is kept, with 45 bases framed from the first base. CD8 naive samples were CD45RO-negative cells positively selected for CCR7, giving a CD45RA+CCR7+ population that excluded TemRA cells. Healthy HIV-negative adults with no recently reported acute infections or vaccinations were included as donors. Every donor was a Caucasian adult residing in Nashville, Tennessee, USA. Blood was collected by leukapheresis, and PBMCs were isolated by Ficoll-Histopaque density gradient centrifugation and then cryopreserved in liquid nitrogen vapor phase. Purity and quantity of every magnetically sorted T cell population were checked by analytical flow cytometry. From each sorted fraction, genomic DNA was isolated and quantified by UV absorbance on a Nanodrop 2000c.

Using the deep immunoSEQ assay, multiplex PCR amplified TCR CDR3 regions from genomic DNA. Extracted genomic DNA from each cell subset was distributed evenly across all wells of several immunoSEQ 96-well plates, and each plate was treated as a replicate. For sorted subsets, about 220 ng of genomic DNA, equivalent to about 30,000 T cell genomes, went into each replicate PCR. Purified libraries were quantified with a Qubit 3.0 fluorometer, sized on a Bioanalyzer 2100, and re-quantified with the KAPA Library Quantification kit. A separate single-read 150-cycle Illumina NextSeq 550 flow cell was used to sequence each immunoSEQ 96-well plate. As for the authors' bioinformatics: The immunoSEQ output contained only junctional sequences without quality scores, so filtering could not match that applied to full-length reads. To assign V/J genes and CDR3, sequences were annotated using PyIR, a Python wrapper for IgBLAST v1.9, with IMGT germline references. Reads were filtered out if the reads had weak V/J assignments (E-value above 1e-6), no CDR3, stop codons, out-of-frame junctions, or ambiguous translated residues. V3J clonotypes were defined as sequences sharing the same inferred V gene, J gene, and CDR3 amino acid sequence. The percentage overlap between two repertoires was calculated by dividing the number of shared unique clonotypes by the size of the smaller repertoire. RTK rarefaction, the Chao1 estimator, and Recon v2.1 estimates of unobserved clonotypes were used to assess repertoire richness. Generation probabilities were computed with OLGA for all TCRbeta clonotypes obtained by the gDNA method from four donors. The clones in this table, taken by TCRdb from immuneACCESS, are in-frame only. Not every clone is retained; where verified, under half of the shortfall comes from an unresolved V gene, and the cause of the rest is unknown. That table gives V, J and clone size, and the DNA gave D and trimming. A total of about 870,000 clones appear in this sample, roughly 92% of them only once. Approximately 25% of the sample lies in the top ten.

Findings and caveats that apply to the study as a whole: Based on pairwise subsampling, the degree of clonotype sharing among donors was expected to be affected by sequencing depth. Sharing across several donors was observed for about 5% of naive CD4, over 3% of naive CD8, 2% to 2.5% of memory CD4, and over 0.3% of memory CD8 clonotypes. Compared with non-shared clonotypes, clonotypes shared by all four sorted-subset donors had higher generation probabilities. Because the study included a small number of donors, the genetic and exposure-history diversity represented was limited. Incomplete sequencing was indicated by rarefaction of sorted-subset datasets, despite the large sequencing depth. Estimated clonotype richness was generally larger for naive than for memory subsets. Only blood was sampled, and tissue TCR repertoires likely differ from those in blood.

The TCR originated in a man aged 25-45 years in good health. The chain is assembled from TRBV6-1 and TRBJ2-5, with the D gene not confidently named. The material sequenced was naive CD8+ T cells sorted from blood. The cell subset or site label corresponds to: CD45RA+CCR7+. The CDR3 loop reads CASSEEPSSLETQYF. The DNA sequence is as follows: TGTGCCAGCAGTGAAGAACCCTCGTCTCTCGAGACCCAGTACTTC.